This is a list of T cell receptor beta chains from one sample in a study of shared clonotypes between healthy human individuals. Only in-frame clones appear in the TCRdb table, and some are missing; sequencing was by immunoSEQ multiplex PCR. The data hold approximately 2,000,000 clones, with 85% to 95% observed a single time. The sequencing input was naive CD4+ T cells from PBMCs. These receptors originate from a man between 18 and 29 years old in good health. Some clones in this sample may be carry-over from other donors' samples. Both conserved end residues are trimmed from each CDR3. Each record gives: J gene, D gene, V gene, CDR3 protein. D genes are given only for firm matches.

TRBJ2-1,-,TRBV4-3,ASSQGSAGEQF
TRBJ2-6,-,TRBV5-6,ASSFGPGANVLT
TRBJ1-3,-,TRBV7-8,ASGLGSSGNTIY
TRBJ1-2,-,TRBV2,ASSEVQPSLGYGYT
TRBJ1-5,-,TRBV6-5,ASSPADSRNQPQH
TRBJ2-3,TRBD2,TRBV6-1,ASSESLFVAGVTDTQY
TRBJ2-7,-,TRBV2,ASSPTTATTYEQY
TRBJ2-5,TRBD2,TRBV27,ASSLIAAGDETQY
TRBJ2-7,TRBD1,TRBV6-5,ASTGQLSSYEQY
TRBJ2-7,TRBD2,TRBV9,ASSVASGSFYEQY
TRBJ2-7,-,TRBV4-1,ASSQDSSRTEQY
TRBJ1-1,-,TRBV6-5,ASSYTNPGRSTEAF